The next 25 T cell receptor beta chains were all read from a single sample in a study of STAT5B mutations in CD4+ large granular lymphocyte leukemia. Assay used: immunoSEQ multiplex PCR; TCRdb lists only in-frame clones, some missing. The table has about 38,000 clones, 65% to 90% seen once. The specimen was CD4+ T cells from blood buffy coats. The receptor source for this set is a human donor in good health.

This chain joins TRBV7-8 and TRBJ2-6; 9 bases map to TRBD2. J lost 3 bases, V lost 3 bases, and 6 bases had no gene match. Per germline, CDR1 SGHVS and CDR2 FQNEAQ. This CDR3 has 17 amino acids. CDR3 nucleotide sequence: TGTGCCAGCAGCTTTCGAGCGGGGGGATTTGGGGCCAACGTCCTGACTTTC. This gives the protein CASSFRAGGFGANVLTF.

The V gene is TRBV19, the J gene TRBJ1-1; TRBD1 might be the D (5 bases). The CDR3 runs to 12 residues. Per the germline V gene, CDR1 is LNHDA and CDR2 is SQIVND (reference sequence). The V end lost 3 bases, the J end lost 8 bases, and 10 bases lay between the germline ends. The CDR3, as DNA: TGTGCCAGTAGTATGGTCGAGGGGGAAGCTTTCTTT. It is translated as CASSMVEGEAFF.

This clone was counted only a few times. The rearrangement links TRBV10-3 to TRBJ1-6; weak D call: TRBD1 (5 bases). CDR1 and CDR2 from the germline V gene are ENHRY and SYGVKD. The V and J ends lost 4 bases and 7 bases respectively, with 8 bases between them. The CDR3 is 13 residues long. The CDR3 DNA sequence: TGTGCCATCAGTGTTGACAGAAATTCACCCCTCCACTTT. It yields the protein CAISVDRNSPLHF.

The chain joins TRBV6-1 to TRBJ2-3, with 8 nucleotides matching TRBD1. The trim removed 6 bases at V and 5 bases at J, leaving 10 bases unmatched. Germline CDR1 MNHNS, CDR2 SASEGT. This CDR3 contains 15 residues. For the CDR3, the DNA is TGTGCCAGCAGAGTGCGGACAGGGCGGGGAGATACGCAGTATTTT. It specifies CASRVRTGRGDTQYF.

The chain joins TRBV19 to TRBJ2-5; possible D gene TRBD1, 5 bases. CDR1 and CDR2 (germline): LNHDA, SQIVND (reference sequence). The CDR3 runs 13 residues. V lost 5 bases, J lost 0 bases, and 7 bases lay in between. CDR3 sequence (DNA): TGTGCCAGTAGTCGACAGCACCAAGAGACCCAGTACTTC. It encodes CASSRQHQETQYF.

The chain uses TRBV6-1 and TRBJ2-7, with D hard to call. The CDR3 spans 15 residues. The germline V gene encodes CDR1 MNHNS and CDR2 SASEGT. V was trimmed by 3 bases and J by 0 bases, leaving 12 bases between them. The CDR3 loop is CASSDLDVSSYEQYF. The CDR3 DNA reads TGTGCCAGCAGTGACCTAGACGTGAGCTCCTACGAGCAGTACTTC.

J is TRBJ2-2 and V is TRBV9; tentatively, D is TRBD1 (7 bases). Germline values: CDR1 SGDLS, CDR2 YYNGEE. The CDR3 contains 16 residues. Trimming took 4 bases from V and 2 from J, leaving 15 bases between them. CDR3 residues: CASSRAGQPNTGELFF. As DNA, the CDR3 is TGTGCCAGCAGCCGGGCGGGACAGCCAAACACCGGGGAGCTGTTTTTT.

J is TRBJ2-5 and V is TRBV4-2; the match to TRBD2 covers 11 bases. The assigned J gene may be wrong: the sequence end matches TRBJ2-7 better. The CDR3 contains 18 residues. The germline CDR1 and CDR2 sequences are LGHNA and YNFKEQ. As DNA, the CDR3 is TGTGCCAGCAGCCGACTAGGACAGGGGACTAGCGGTGCCTACGAGCAGTACTTC. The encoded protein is CASSRLGQGTSGAYEQYF.

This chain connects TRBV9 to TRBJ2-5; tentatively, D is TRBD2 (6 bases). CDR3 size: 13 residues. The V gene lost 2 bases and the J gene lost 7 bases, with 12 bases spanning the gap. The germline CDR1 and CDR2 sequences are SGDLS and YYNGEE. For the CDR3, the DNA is TGTGCCAGCAGCGTCTCGAACGGGGGGACCCAGTACTTC. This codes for CASSVSNGGTQYF. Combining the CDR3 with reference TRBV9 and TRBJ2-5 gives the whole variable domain DSGVTQTPKHLITATGQRVTLRCSPRSGDLSVYWYQQSLDQGLQFLIQYYNGEERAKGNILERFSAQQFPDLHSELNLSSLELGDSALYFCASSVSNGGTQYFGPGTRLLVL.

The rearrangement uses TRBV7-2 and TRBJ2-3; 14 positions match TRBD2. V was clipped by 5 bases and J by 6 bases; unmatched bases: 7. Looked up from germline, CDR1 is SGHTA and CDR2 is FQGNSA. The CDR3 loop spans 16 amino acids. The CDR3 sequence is CASSKGLAGDVDTQYF. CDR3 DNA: TGTGCCAGCAGCAAGGGACTAGCGGGAGACGTGGATACGCAGTATTTT. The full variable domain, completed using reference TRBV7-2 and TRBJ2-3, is GAGVSQSPSNKVTEKGKDVELRCDPISGHTALYWYRQSLGQGLEFLIYFQGNSAPDKSGLPSDRFSAERTGGSVSTLTIQRTQQEDSAVYLCASSKGLAGDVDTQYFGPGTRLTVL.

For the CDR3, the DNA is TGTGCCTGGAGTGAGGGACTAGCGGGAGAGCAGTTCTTC. Protein sequence: CAWSEGLAGEQFF. The chain carries TRBV30 and TRBJ2-1, with 13 positions matching TRBD2. This CDR3 region has 13 residues. CDR1 GTSNPN and CDR2 SVGIG come from the germline V gene (reference sequence). Germline trimming cut 1 base from V and 10 bases from J; bases unmatched to any gene: 1.

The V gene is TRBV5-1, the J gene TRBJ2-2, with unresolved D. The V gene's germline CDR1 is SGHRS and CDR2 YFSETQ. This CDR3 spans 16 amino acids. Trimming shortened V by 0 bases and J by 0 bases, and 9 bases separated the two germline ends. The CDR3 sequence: CASSLAAASNTGELFF. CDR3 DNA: TGCGCCAGCAGCTTGGCCGCAGCGTCGAACACCGGGGAGCTGTTTTTT.

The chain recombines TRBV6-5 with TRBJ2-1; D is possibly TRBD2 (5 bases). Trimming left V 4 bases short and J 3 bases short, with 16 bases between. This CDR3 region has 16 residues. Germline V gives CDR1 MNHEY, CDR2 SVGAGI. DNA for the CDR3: TGTGCCAGCAGTTTCCAAGGTGGGAGCCTCTACAATGAGCAGTTCTTC. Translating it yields CASSFQGGSLYNEQFF.

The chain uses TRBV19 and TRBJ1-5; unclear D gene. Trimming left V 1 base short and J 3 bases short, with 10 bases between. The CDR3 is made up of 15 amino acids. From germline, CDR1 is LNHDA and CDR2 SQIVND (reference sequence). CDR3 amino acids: CASSIVKQPNQPQHF. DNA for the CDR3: TGTGCCAGTAGTATAGTAAAACAGCCCAATCAGCCCCAGCATTTT.

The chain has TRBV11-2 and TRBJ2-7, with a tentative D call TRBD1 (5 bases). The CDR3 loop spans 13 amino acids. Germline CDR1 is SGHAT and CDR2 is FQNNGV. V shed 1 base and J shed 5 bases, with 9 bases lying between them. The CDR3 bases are TGTGCCAGCAGCTTAGGCAGGGCCAACGAGCAGTACTTC. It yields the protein CASSLGRANEQYF.

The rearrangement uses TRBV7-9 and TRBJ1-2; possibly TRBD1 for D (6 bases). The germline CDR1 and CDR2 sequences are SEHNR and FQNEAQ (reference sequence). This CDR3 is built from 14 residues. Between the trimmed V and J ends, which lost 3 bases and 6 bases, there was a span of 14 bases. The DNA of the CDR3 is TGTGCCAGCAGCTTTTTCAGGGGCGAGAATGGCTACACCTTC. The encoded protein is CASSFFRGENGYTF.

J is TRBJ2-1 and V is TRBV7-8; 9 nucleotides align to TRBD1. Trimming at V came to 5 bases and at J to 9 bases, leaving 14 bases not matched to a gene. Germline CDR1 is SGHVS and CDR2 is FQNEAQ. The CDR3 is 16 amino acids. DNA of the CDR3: TGTGCCAGCAGCCCTTCAGGGACAGGGTATTTCGGTGAGCAGTTCTTC. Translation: CASSPSGTGYFGEQFF.

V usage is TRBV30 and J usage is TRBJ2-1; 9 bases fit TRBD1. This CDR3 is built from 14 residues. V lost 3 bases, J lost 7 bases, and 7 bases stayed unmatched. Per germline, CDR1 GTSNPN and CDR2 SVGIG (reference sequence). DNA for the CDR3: TGTGCCTGGAGCTCAGGACAGGGGTGGAATGAGCAGTTCTTC. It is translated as CAWSSGQGWNEQFF.

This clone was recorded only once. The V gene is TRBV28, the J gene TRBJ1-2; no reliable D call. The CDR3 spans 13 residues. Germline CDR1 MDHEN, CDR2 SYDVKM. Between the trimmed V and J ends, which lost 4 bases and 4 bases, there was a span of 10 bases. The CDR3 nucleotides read TGTGCCAGCAGTTCCCTCAGACCCTATGGCTACACCTTC. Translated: CASSSLRPYGYTF.

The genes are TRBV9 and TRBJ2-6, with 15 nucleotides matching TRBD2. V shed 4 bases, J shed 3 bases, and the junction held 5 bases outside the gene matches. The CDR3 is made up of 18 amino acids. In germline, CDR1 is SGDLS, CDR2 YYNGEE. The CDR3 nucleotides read TGTGCCAGCAGCTCAGGACTAGCGGGGGGGATTGGGGCCAACGTCCTGACTTTC. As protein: CASSSGLAGGIGANVLTF.

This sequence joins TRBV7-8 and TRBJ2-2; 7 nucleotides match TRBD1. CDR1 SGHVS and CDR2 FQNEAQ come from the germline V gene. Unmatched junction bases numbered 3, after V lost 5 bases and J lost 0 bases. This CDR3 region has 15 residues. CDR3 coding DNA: TGTGCCAGCAGCAGGACAGGAGCGAACACCGGGGAGCTGTTTTTT. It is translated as CASSRTGANTGELFF.

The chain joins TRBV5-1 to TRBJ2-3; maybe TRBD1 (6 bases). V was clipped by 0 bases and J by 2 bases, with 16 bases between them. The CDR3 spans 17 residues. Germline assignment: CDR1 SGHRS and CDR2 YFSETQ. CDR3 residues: CASSLGLGGISTDTQYF. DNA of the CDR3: TGCGCCAGCAGCTTGGGGTTAGGGGGAATTTCCACAGATACGCAGTATTTT.

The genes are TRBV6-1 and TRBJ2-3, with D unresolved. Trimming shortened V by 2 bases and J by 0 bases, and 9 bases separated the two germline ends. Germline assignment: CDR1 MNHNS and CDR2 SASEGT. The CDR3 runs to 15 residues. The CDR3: CASSESLDSTDTQYF. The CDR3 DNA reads TGTGCCAGCAGTGAATCCCTCGACAGCACAGATACGCAGTATTTT.

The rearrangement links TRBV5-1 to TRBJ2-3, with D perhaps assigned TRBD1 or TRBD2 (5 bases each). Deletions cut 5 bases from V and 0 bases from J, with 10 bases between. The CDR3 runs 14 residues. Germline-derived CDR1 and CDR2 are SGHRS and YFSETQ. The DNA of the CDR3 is TGCGCCAGCAGGGGGGACCCAAGCACAGATACGCAGTATTTT. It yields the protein CASRGDPSTDTQYF.

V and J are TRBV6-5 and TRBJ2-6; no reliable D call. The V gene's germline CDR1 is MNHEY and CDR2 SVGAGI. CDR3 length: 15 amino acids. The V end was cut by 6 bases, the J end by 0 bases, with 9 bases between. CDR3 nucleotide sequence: TGTGCCAGCAGCGAGAGGCGCTCTGGGGCCAACGTCCTGACTTTC. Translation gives CASSERRSGANVLTF.